This T cell receptor beta chain was recorded in a study of T cells in localized non-small cell lung cancer. General observations from the study: Paired adjacent lung recovered a median roughly 50 of the top 100 tumor clones. A higher density of T cells in blood coincided with extended overall survival. Tumor trailed uninvolved adjacent lung in T cell clonality, which peaked there.

From germline, CDR1 is SGHTA and CDR2 FQGNSA. The V end was cut by 1 base, the J end by 2 bases, with 11 bases between. The CDR3 spans 15 residues. Some clones are missing from TCRdb's copy, which holds only in-frame ones; the method was immunoSEQ multiplex PCR. The sample carries 35,000 to 50,000 clones, approximately 86% recorded once. Turning to this clone: Its target is unknown.

This TCR was recovered from a man aged 40-75 years with stage I lung adenocarcinoma. The chain recombines TRBV7-2 with TRBJ1-1; D is unclear. Sequencing was performed on peripheral blood, taken before any cancer treatment. The CDR3 reads CASSLEALVNTEAFF. The CDR3 coding sequence is TGTGCCAGCAGCTTAGAGGCATTAGTCAACACTGAAGCTTTCTTT.